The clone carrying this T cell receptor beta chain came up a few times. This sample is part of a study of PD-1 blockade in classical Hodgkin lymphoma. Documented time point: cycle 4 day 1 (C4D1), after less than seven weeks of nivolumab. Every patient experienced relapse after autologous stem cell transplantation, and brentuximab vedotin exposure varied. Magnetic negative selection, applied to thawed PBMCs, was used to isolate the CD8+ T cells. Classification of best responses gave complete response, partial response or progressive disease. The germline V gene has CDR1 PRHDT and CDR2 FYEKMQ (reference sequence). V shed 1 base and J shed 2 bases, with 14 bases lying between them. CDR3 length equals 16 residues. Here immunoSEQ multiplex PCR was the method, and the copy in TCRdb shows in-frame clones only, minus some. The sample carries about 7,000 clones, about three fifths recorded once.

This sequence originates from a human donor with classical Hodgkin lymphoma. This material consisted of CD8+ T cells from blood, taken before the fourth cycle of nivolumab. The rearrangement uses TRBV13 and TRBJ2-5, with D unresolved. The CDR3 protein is CASSLVGRAAQETQYF. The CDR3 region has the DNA TGTGCCAGCAGCTTAGTCGGCCGGGCAGCTCAAGAGACCCAGTACTTC.